Below are 6 T cell receptor beta chains sequenced from a single sample in a study of blood T cell repertoires in COVID-19. Data came from immunoSEQ multiplex PCR; TCRdb stores just in-frame clones and leaves some out. The sample contains 250,000 to 350,000 clones, roughly 88% of which appear only once. Material for sequencing was peripheral blood. The receptors originated from a woman in her thirties with active or convalescent COVID-19.

This clone was seen only once. The V call is TRBV4-3, the J call TRBJ2-5, with a tentative D call TRBD2 (6 bases). Germline values: CDR1 LGHNA, CDR2 YSLEER. V gave up 3 bases and J gave up 2 bases, with 10 bases separating them. CDR3 length: 14 amino acids. CDR3 sequence: CASSHPGLQETQYF. As DNA, the CDR3 is TGCGCCAGCAGCCATCCGGGACTGCAAGAGACCCAGTACTTC.

The rearrangement links TRBV25-1 to TRBJ2-1; 7 bases fit TRBD1. The CDR3 loop spans 15 amino acids. Germline lookup yields CDR1 MGHDK and CDR2 SYGVNS. V was clipped by 3 bases and J by 5 bases; unmatched bases: 7. CDR3 protein: CASSDYRTGNNEQFF. In DNA, the CDR3 is TGTGCCAGCAGTGATTACAGGACAGGAAACAATGAGCAGTTCTTC.

The rearrangement uses TRBV11-2 and TRBJ2-2; no firm D call. CDR3 size: 11 residues. The ends were cut back, 4 bases at V and 6 bases at J, with 3 bases in the middle. Germline V lookup: CDR1 SGHAT, CDR2 FQNNGV. The CDR3 protein is CASSSAGELFF. CDR3 DNA sequence: TGTGCCAGCAGCTCCGCCGGGGAGCTGTTTTTT.

This clone was counted between two and nine times. The chain links TRBV5-1 to TRBJ1-1, with 10 bases matching TRBD1. This CDR3 region has 17 residues. CDR1 SGHRS and CDR2 YFSETQ come from the germline V gene. The V gene end was trimmed by 4 bases and the J gene end by 4 bases; junction bases not matched to a gene: 13. The CDR3 DNA follows: TGCGCCAGCAGCCCCGTTCCGGGACAGGGGCGATCCACTGAAGCTTTCTTT. Amino acids: CASSPVPGQGRSTEAFF.

This chain joins TRBV28 and TRBJ1-2; D might be TRBD1 (5 bases). The CDR3 has 12 residues. The V and J ends lost 6 bases and 4 bases respectively, with 9 bases between them. Looked up from germline, CDR1 is MDHEN and CDR2 is SYDVKM. This CDR3 is CASRGVAYGYTF. The CDR3 DNA reads as TGTGCCAGCAGAGGGGTGGCCTATGGCTACACCTTC.

CDR3 bases: TGCGCCAGCAGCCAAGAGGGCAGGGGTGAGGAAAAACTGTTTTTT. Translated, it gives CASSQEGRGEEKLFF. This chain uses TRBV4-1 with TRBJ1-4, with D possibly matching TRBD1 (6 bases). This CDR3 has 15 amino acids. V lost 0 bases and J lost 8, with 13 bases in between. Germline-derived CDR1 and CDR2 are MGHRA and YSYEKL.